This T cell receptor (beta chain) originates from a study of multiple sclerosis patients with progressive multifocal leukoencephalopathy. The V end lost 3 bases, the J end lost 0 bases, and 7 bases lay between the germline ends. Germline loops: CDR1 SGDLS, CDR2 YYNGEE. The CDR3 consists of 14 residues. Clones were sequenced by immunoSEQ multiplex PCR, and TCRdb holds only the in-frame ones, with some missing. The table lists 25,000 to 30,000 clones, 75% to 90% of them singletons. As for time point: time of PML onset. JC virus DNA in cerebrospinal fluid confirmed the PML diagnosis. The T3 samples were drawn when PML began. For this clone: No antigen is known for it.

Points from the study as a whole: Whether JC virus or general immunocompromise explains the findings remained unclear. Most PML patients had lower entropy, suggesting less diverse TRB repertoires.

The sequencing here drew on PBMCs, taken from a patient treated with natalizumab. This sequence originates from a woman in her thirties with progressive multifocal leukoencephalopathy. The gene calls are TRBV9 and TRBJ1-5; D might be TRBD1 (5 bases). The CDR3 DNA sequence: TGTGCCAGCAGCGAAGGGGATAGCAATCAGCCCCAGCATTTT. It encodes CASSEGDSNQPQHF.